Listed below are T cell receptor beta chains from one sample, sequenced in a study of blood T cell repertoires in COVID-19. Profiled with immunoSEQ multiplex PCR; TCRdb holds only in-frame clones, not every one. Here the sample spans 95,000 to 150,000 clones, roughly 83% being singletons. Material for sequencing was peripheral blood. The receptors were gathered from a woman older than 75 with acute or convalescent COVID-19. The CDR3 runs from the conserved cysteine through the conserved F or W. The D gene is left open where the match is weak. Where a row states a size, it is once, few, many or the class of an expanded clone; other rows omit it.

clone size,V gene,J gene,D gene,CDR3 protein,CDR3 DNA
-,TRBV6-5,TRBJ2-7,TRBD1,CASSFDRGGREQYF,TGTGCCAGCAGCTTCGACAGGGGGGGGAGGGAGCAGTACTTC
-,TRBV2,TRBJ1-5,-,CASSAENNQPQHF,TGTGCCAGCAGTGCGGAGAACAATCAGCCCCAGCATTTT
-,TRBV2,TRBJ1-5,-,CASSRGQPQHF,TGTGCCAGCAGTCGCGGTCAGCCCCAGCATTTT
-,TRBV5-1,TRBJ2-1,TRBD2,CASSLESGITYNEQFF,TGCGCCAGCAGCTTGGAAAGCGGGATAACCTACAATGAGCAGTTCTTC
-,TRBV6-6,TRBJ2-5,-,CASSYSDGAVQTQYF,TGTGCCAGCAGTTACTCGGATGGGGCCGTGCAGACCCAGTACTTC
-,TRBV2,TRBJ2-7,-,CASTTGLDYEQYF,TGTGCCAGCACCACCGGACTCGACTACGAGCAGTACTTC
-,TRBV19,TRBJ1-5,-,CASSTGQINQPQHF,TGTGCCAGTAGTACCGGACAGATCAATCAGCCCCAGCATTTT
few,TRBV5-1,TRBJ1-1,-,CASSLDGTEAFF,TGCGCCAGCAGCTTGGATGGGACAGAAGCTTTCTTT
-,TRBV9,TRBJ2-7,TRBD2,CASSEGLAGSYEQYF,TGTGCCAGCAGCGAGGGACTAGCGGGGTCCTACGAGCAGTACTTC
-,TRBV28,TRBJ1-2,TRBD1,CASSQGVQGYGYTF,TGTGCCAGCAGTCAGGGGGTCCAGGGGTATGGCTACACCTTC
-,TRBV5-5,TRBJ2-5,-,CASSSTWTVYQETQYF,TGTGCCAGCAGCTCAACATGGACTGTGTACCAAGAGACCCAGTACTTC
-,TRBV7-2,TRBJ1-1,-,CASSSQGNTEAFF,TGTGCCAGCAGCTCCCAGGGGAACACTGAAGCTTTCTTT
once,TRBV7-3,TRBJ2-3,-,CASSVQGSSTDTQYF,TGTGCCAGCAGCGTACAGGGATCTAGCACAGATACGCAGTATTTT